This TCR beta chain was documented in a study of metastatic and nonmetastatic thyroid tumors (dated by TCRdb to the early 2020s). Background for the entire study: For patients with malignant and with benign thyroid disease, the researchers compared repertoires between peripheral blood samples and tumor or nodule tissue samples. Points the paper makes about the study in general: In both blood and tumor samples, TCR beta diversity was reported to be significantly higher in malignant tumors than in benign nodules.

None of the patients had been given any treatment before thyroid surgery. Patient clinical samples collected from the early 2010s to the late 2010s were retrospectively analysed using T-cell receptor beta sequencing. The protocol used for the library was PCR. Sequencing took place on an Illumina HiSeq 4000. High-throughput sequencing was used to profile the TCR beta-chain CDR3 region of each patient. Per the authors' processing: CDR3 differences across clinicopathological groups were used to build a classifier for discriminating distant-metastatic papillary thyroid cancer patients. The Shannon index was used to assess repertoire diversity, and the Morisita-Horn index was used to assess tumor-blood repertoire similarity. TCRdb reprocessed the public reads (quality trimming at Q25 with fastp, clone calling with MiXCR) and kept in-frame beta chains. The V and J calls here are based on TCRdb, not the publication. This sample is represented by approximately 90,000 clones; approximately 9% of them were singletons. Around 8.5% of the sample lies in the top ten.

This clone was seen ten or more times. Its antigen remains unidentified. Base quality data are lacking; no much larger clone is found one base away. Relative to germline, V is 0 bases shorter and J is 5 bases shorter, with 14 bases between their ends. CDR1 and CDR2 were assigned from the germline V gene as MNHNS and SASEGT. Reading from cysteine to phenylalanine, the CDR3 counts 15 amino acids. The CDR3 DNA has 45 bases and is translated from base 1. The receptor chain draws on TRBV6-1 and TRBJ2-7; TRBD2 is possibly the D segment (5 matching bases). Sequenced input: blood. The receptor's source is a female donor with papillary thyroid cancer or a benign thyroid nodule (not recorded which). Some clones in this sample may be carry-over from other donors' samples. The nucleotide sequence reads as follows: TGTGCCAGCAGTGAAGCAGAGGGCAGTTCAGACGAGCAGTACTTC. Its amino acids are CASSEAEGSSDEQYF.